The 29 T cell receptor beta chains below come from one sample, sequenced in a study of T cell changes during pregnancy in multiple sclerosis. Produced via immunoSEQ multiplex PCR; TCRdb's table is partial and in-frame only. The sample consists of under 85,000 clones, roughly 92% of them appearing once. Sequenced material: CD4+ T cells from peripheral blood mononuclear cells, taken before pregnancy. These receptors all come from a female donor with multiple sclerosis, enrolled in a pregnancy study.

The V gene is TRBV7-6, the J gene TRBJ2-7; 9 positions agree with TRBD2. The CDR3 totals 15 residues. V trimming: 2 bases; J trimming: 7 bases; junction bases outside the gene matches: 9. The germline gives CDR1 SGHVS, CDR2 FNYEAQ. Here the CDR3 reads CASSLKAGGPGEQYF. The CDR3 DNA reads as TGTGCCAGCAGCTTAAAAGCGGGAGGACCCGGGGAGCAGTACTTC.

V usage is TRBV5-1 and J usage is TRBJ2-1, with no clear D. The CDR3 totals 15 residues. Germline CDR1 is SGHRS and CDR2 is YFSETQ. Trimming took off 4 bases at V and 8 bases at J, with 19 bases between the two ends. Here the CDR3 DNA reads TGCGCCAGCAGCCTGCTAACCTCGGGTGGAGATGAGCAGTTCTTC. As protein: CASSLLTSGGDEQFF.

This chain connects TRBV7-2 to TRBJ1-1; no definite D call. CDR1 is SGHTA and CDR2 is FQGNSA in the germline V gene. CDR3 length equals 14 residues. The V gene lost 2 bases and the J gene lost 3 bases, with 10 bases spanning the gap. Here the CDR3 DNA reads TGTGCCAGCAGCTTAACTCCGGAGGACACTGAAGCTTTCTTT. Encoded protein: CASSLTPEDTEAFF.

V is TRBV27 and J is TRBJ1-1, with 9 bases identical to TRBD1. Germline lookup yields CDR1 MNHEY and CDR2 SMNVEV (reference sequence). Trimming took 6 bases from V and 4 from J; bases not matched to a gene: 6. This CDR3 is built from 14 residues. CDR3 in DNA: TGTGCCAGCAGGCAACAGGGGGCGGCCACTGAAGCTTTCTTT. Translation: CASRQQGAATEAFF.

The V and J genes are TRBV2 and TRBJ1-1; possible D gene TRBD1, 6 bases. The CDR3 spans 14 residues. The V end was cut by 7 bases, the J end by 1 base, with 13 bases between. Germline CDR1 SNHLY, CDR2 FYNNEI. CDR3 sequence reads: CASTRTASNTEAFF. The DNA for the CDR3 is TGTGCCAGCACCCGGACAGCCTCGAACACTGAAGCTTTCTTT.

This chain connects TRBV6-5 to TRBJ2-7; TRBD2 aligns across 10 bases. The CDR3 totals 14 residues. The germline CDR1 and CDR2 sequences are MNHEY and SVGAGI. V shed 6 bases and J 3 bases; nucleotides not matched to a gene: 5. The CDR3 is CASSREREGYEQYF. The CDR3 bases are TGTGCCAGCAGCCGCGAGCGGGAGGGCTACGAGCAGTACTTC.

The rearrangement links TRBV5-1 to TRBJ2-7; 9 bases align to TRBD2. CDR1 is SGHRS and CDR2 is YFSETQ in the germline V gene. V was pared by 4 bases and J by 3 bases, with 11 bases of the junction left unmatched. The CDR3 totals 16 residues. The CDR3: CASSPRAGGSNYEQYF. The DNA for the CDR3 is TGCGCCAGCAGCCCGAGAGCGGGAGGATCGAACTACGAGCAGTACTTC.

J is TRBJ2-1 and V is TRBV30; 11 bases map to TRBD2. The CDR3 runs to 15 residues. Germline CDR1 GTSNPN, CDR2 SVGIG (reference sequence). With 2 bases clipped from V and 6 bases from J, the junction kept 6 bases outside the gene matches. Written as DNA, the CDR3 is TGTGCCTGGAGTTCCCGACTAGCGGGGATCAATGAGCAGTTCTTC. It codes for CAWSSRLAGINEQFF.

V is TRBV19 and J is TRBJ2-2, with 7 bases that match TRBD1. There are 15 residues in the CDR3. Germline CDR1 reads LNHDA; CDR2 reads SQIVND (reference sequence). Trimming cost V 3 bases and J 7 bases; bases outside gene matches: 8. This CDR3 is CASSISQGSSGELFF. The CDR3 region has the DNA TGTGCCAGTAGTATTTCACAGGGGAGTAGCGGGGAGCTGTTTTTT.

This chain joins TRBV4-2 and TRBJ2-5; D ambiguous. This CDR3 is 13 amino acids long. The germline V gene has CDR1 LGHNA and CDR2 YNFKEQ. Trimming shortened V by 4 bases and J by 0 bases, and 6 bases separated the two germline ends. CDR3 bases: TGTGCCAGCAGCCCCGCGTACCAAGAGACCCAGTACTTC. Protein: CASSPAYQETQYF.

The rearrangement links TRBV19 to TRBJ1-1, with 7 bases that match TRBD1. CDR3 length: 13 residues. Germline CDR1 and CDR2: LNHDA and SQIVND (reference sequence). V lost 9 bases, J lost 11 bases, and 15 bases stayed unmatched. The CDR3 reads CASNPARTGAAFF. The CDR3 DNA follows: TGTGCCAGCAATCCCGCTCGTACAGGGGCCGCTTTCTTT.

The gene calls are TRBV10-2 and TRBJ2-7; D is perhaps TRBD2 (5 bases). V was pared by 4 bases and J by 3 bases, with 13 bases between. Germline values: CDR1 WSHSY, CDR2 SAAADI. The CDR3 totals 14 residues. CDR3 sequence: CASSAGPRDYEQYF. DNA for the CDR3: TGCGCCAGCAGTGCGGGTCCCCGGGACTACGAGCAGTACTTC.

The chain uses TRBV5-4 and TRBJ1-1; TRBD1 is a possible D gene (6 bases). Germline V gene sequence: CDR1 SGHNT, CDR2 YYREEE (reference sequence). The CDR3 covers 16 residues. Trimming left V 2 bases short and J 0 bases short, with 14 bases between. CDR3 in DNA: TGTGCCAGCAGCTTAGGGGGGGCCCTTATGAACACTGAAGCTTTCTTT. It specifies CASSLGGALMNTEAFF.

The chain is built from TRBV28 and TRBJ1-1, with D possibly being TRBD1 (6 bases). V lost 5 bases and J lost 2, with 15 bases in between. This CDR3 region has 15 residues. Germline V lookup: CDR1 MDHEN, CDR2 SYDVKM. The CDR3 DNA reads TGTGCCAGCAGTCTACCAGGGGCGAGTAACACTGAAGCTTTCTTT. Residues: CASSLPGASNTEAFF.

The chain has TRBV27 and TRBJ2-1; 8 bases match TRBD2. The CDR3 has 15 amino acids. Unmatched junction bases numbered 9, after V lost 3 bases and J lost 8 bases. Germline loops: CDR1 MNHEY, CDR2 SMNVEV (reference sequence). The CDR3 here is CASSFLAPAGDEQFF. DNA of the CDR3: TGTGCCAGCAGTTTTTTAGCGCCAGCGGGGGATGAGCAGTTCTTC.

V and J are TRBV28 and TRBJ1-2, with D possibly being TRBD1 (5 bases). The CDR3 has 13 residues. The germline CDR1 and CDR2 sequences are MDHEN and SYDVKM. V was clipped by 5 bases and J by 4 bases, with 11 bases between them. CDR3 coding DNA: TGTGCCAGCAGTCCCGGGACTCCCTATGGCTACACCTTC. Amino acids: CASSPGTPYGYTF.

This chain joins TRBV6-5 and TRBJ1-1, with D possibly being TRBD1 (5 bases). Trimming left V 2 bases short and J 4 bases short, with 17 bases between. Germline V gene data show CDR1 as MNHEY and CDR2 as SVGAGI. The length of the CDR3 is 16 residues. CDR3 region: CASSYRGRGSGTEAFF. As DNA, the CDR3 is TGTGCCAGCAGTTACCGAGGAAGGGGTAGTGGCACTGAAGCTTTCTTT.

This chain links TRBV4-1 with TRBJ2-1, with D perhaps matching TRBD2 (6 bases). V lost 9 bases, J lost 7 bases, and 13 bases lay in between. From germline, CDR1 is MGHRA and CDR2 YSYEKL. This CDR3 is 12 amino acids long. In nucleotides, the CDR3 is TGCGCCAGTCGGACTAAAGCTAATGAGCAGTTCTTC. Protein: CASRTKANEQFF.

This clone was observed once. V usage is TRBV2 and J usage is TRBJ2-7, with TRBD2 as a possible D gene (6 bases). Germline V lookup: CDR1 SNHLY, CDR2 FYNNEI. This CDR3 has 15 amino acids. Trimming shortened V by 1 base and J by 2 bases, and 12 bases separated the two germline ends. The CDR3 DNA is TGTGCCAGCAGTGAAGTAACCGGGAGAACCTACGAGCAGTACTTC. Translating gives CASSEVTGRTYEQYF.

The V and J genes are TRBV9 and TRBJ1-1, with D possibly being TRBD1 (5 bases). Between the trimmed V and J ends, which lost 2 bases and 1 base, there was a span of 9 bases. Germline V gives CDR1 SGDLS, CDR2 YYNGEE. The CDR3 loop spans 14 amino acids. CDR3 sequence reads: CASSVGTANTEAFF. DNA of the CDR3: TGTGCCAGCAGCGTCGGGACTGCGAACACTGAAGCTTTCTTT.

The CDR3 DNA follows: TGTGCCAGCAGCTACCCCGGGACAGGGGGCCCAGATACGCAGTATTTT. Its protein is CASSYPGTGGPDTQYF. J is TRBJ2-3 and V is TRBV5-4; 12 nucleotides match TRBD1. J was trimmed by 4 bases and V by 3 bases; bases with no gene match: 6. CDR3 size: 16 residues. Germline V CDR1 and CDR2: SGHNT, YYREEE (reference sequence).

The chain combines TRBV6-4 with TRBJ2-1; TRBD1 aligns across 8 bases. The CDR3 length is 15 residues. CDR1 MRHNA and CDR2 SNTAGT come from the germline V gene. With 4 bases clipped from V and 9 bases from J, the junction kept 11 bases outside the gene matches. CDR3 loop: CASSVAPAGGFEQFF. CDR3 nucleotides: TGTGCCAGCAGTGTGGCTCCGGCAGGGGGCTTTGAGCAGTTCTTC.

This chain connects TRBV5-5 to TRBJ1-6; a weak D match, TRBD1 (6 bases). This CDR3 is 15 amino acids long. Germline CDR1 SGHKS, CDR2 YYEKEE (reference sequence). Trimming cost V 0 bases and J 10 bases, with 14 bases left between them. CDR3 sequence (DNA): TGTGCCAGCAGCTTGGGGCCAGGGGAGGGGTCACCCCTCCACTTT. As protein: CASSLGPGEGSPLHF.

The chain combines TRBV4-1 with TRBJ1-4; no clear D gene. Trimming stripped 9 bases from V and 0 bases from J, with 11 bases between. CDR3 length equals 14 residues. CDR1 and CDR2 (germline): MGHRA, YSYEKL. The CDR3 loop is CASRHVATNEKLFF. The CDR3 DNA sequence: TGCGCCAGTCGACACGTCGCAACTAATGAAAAACTGTTTTTT.

The rearrangement joins TRBV2 to TRBJ2-2, with D possibly called TRBD1 or TRBD2 (6 bases each). From germline, CDR1 is SNHLY and CDR2 FYNNEI. V lost 5 bases and J lost 1, with 14 bases in between. This CDR3 has 16 residues. This CDR3 is CASSQGGLWNTGELFF. In DNA, the CDR3 is TGTGCCAGCAGTCAAGGGGGGCTATGGAACACCGGGGAGCTGTTTTTT. The full variable domain, its missing parts supplied by reference TRBV2 and TRBJ2-2, is EPEVTQTPSHQVTQMGQEVILRCVPISNHLYFYWYRQILGQKVEFLVSFYNNEISEKSEIFDDQFSVERPDGSNFTLKIRSTKLEDSAMYFCASSQGGLWNTGELFFGEGSRLTVL.

The chain joins TRBV5-6 to TRBJ1-3; D ambiguous. The CDR3 extends over 15 amino acids. The germline CDR1 and CDR2 sequences are SGHDT and YYEEEE. The V gene lost 4 bases and the J gene lost 4 bases, with 15 bases spanning the gap. The CDR3 sequence: CASSPAGQGGNTIYF. CDR3 nucleotide sequence: TGTGCCAGCAGCCCGGCGGGTCAAGGAGGAAACACCATATATTTT.

The chain is built from TRBV7-2 and TRBJ2-7, with D tentatively TRBD2 (6 bases). V lost 3 bases and J lost 4, with 13 bases in between. The CDR3 extends over 14 amino acids. Germline V gene lookup returns CDR1 SGHTA and CDR2 FQGNSA. The CDR3 DNA reads as TGTGCCAGCAGCTTGTCGGGACTCCAATACGAGCAGTACTTC. Encoded protein: CASSLSGLQYEQYF.

The chain recombines TRBV10-3 with TRBJ2-5, with TRBD1 matching 7 bases. Unmatched junction bases numbered 6, after V lost 3 bases and J lost 2 bases. CDR1 ENHRY and CDR2 SYGVKD come from the germline V gene. The CDR3 extends over 15 amino acids. CDR3 region: CAISDPGGSQETQYF. CDR3 coding DNA: TGTGCCATCAGTGACCCAGGGGGATCTCAAGAGACCCAGTACTTC.

This clone was counted between two and nine times. The chain is built from TRBV5-1 and TRBJ1-2, with 8 nucleotides matching TRBD1. The length of the CDR3 is 14 residues. The V gene end was trimmed by 4 bases and the J gene end by 8 bases; junction bases not matched to a gene: 10. Looked up from germline, CDR1 is SGHRS and CDR2 is YFSETQ. CDR3 residues: CASSAGQGRGGYTF. The CDR3 region has the DNA TGCGCCAGCAGCGCCGGACAGGGAAGGGGGGGCTACACCTTC.